This record concerns one TCR beta chain sequence. V lost 3 bases and J 2 bases, leaving 8 bases between the germline ends. The germline V gene encodes CDR1 LGHDT and CDR2 YNNKEL (reference sequence). The CDR3 is 13 residues long. The TCR beta CDR3 regions underwent amplification from RNA transcripts. Scientists carried out first-round RT-PCR using HTBI primers and then a second-round multiplex PCR. TCRdb re-derived calls from the multiplex PCR reads in MiXCR, one entry per CDR3 protein. The table includes about 1.2 million distinct CDR3 sequences, 35% to 45% detected once. The data belong to a study of Graves' ophthalmopathy and Graves' hyperthyroidism. Diagnoses were established from clinical symptoms, serum thyroxine, TRAb, thyroid ultrasound and orbital computed tomography.

The sequence came from an adult man with Graves' hyperthyroidism. Sequencing input: peripheral blood or thyroid tissue (not recorded which). J is TRBJ2-7 and V is TRBV3-1; tentatively, D is TRBD2 (6 bases). The CDR3 DNA reads as TGTGCCAGCAGCCAGGGGACTCCCTACGAGCAGTACTTC. Translating it yields CASSQGTPYEQYF.